This T cell receptor beta chain originates from a study of tissue T cells after allogeneic stem cell transplantation. Study-wide results and limits: The study did not identify alloreactive or antigen-specific tissue TCRs, and some clones might be persisting host cells. Across patients, clones rarely overlapped, yet motif clusters were shared tissue-specifically. Tissue-detected TCR repertoire was only partly captured by blood and spleen T cells.

On this clone: Its antigen is still unknown. A read error is the likely source, as a far larger clone sits one nucleotide away. Germline and genes: mouse. The read finishes 1 residue shy of the CDR3 end, and the germline J gene is used to complete it.

As to time point: mouse harvest day 14 after allogeneic transplant. The graft held 10^6 splenic CD5+ T cells and 10^7 T-cell-depleted bone marrow cells. Mice had MHC-mismatched B6 into BALB/c GVHD, sampled day 7 or 14. Profiling relied on immunoSEQ multiplex PCR, and the TCRdb table lists in-frame clones only, not all of them. The profile covers 2,800 or so clones, with 35% to 50% appearing a single time and 28% taken by the ten largest. In germline, CDR1 is LGHNA, CDR2 YSYQKL. This CDR3 comprises 13 residues. Sequencing was performed on lymph node tissue. The receptor was isolated from a female BALB/c mouse given C57BL/6 T cells with graft-versus-host disease after an allogeneic hematopoietic cell transplant. The chain is built from TRBV2 and TRBJ2-7; D not resolved. The covered CDR3 bases are TGTGCCCGCAGCCAAGATCGGGACTATGAACAGTAC. Residues: CARSQDRDYEQY. The entire CDR3 protein reads CARSQDRDYEQYF.